These 13 T cell receptor beta chains were all obtained from the same sample, sequenced in a study of human T cells and chemical hapten exposure. Time point: pre-sensitization, week 0. Regarding treatment: therapeutic diphenylcyclopropenone sensitization with weekly scalp DPC. A single record per CDR3 protein comes from TCRdb applying MiXCR to the RACE reads. The sample lists 280,000 or so distinct CDR3 sequences; roughly 7.4% were seen once. The source material was whole blood, sampled in connection with sensitization to the hapten diphenylcyclopropenone (DPC). Receptors were obtained from a man between 18 and 35 years old with alopecia areata. Some clones in this sample may be carry-over from other donors' samples.

V usage is TRBV18 and J usage is TRBJ1-1; D possibly corresponds to TRBD1 (6 bases). V gave up 5 bases and J gave up 4 bases, with 14 bases separating them. The CDR3 totals 14 residues. Germline V gene lookup returns CDR1 KGHSH and CDR2 LQKENI. DNA for the CDR3: TGTGCCAGCTCATCTGCAGGGGCGGGCACTGAAGCTTTCTTT. Amino acid sequence: CASSSAGAGTEAFF.

The V and J genes are TRBV11-2 and TRBJ1-4; 8 bases map to TRBD1. Trimming cost V 5 bases and J 8 bases; bases outside gene matches: 4. The CDR3 totals 13 residues. CDR1 is SGHAT, CDR2 FQNNGV, per germline. The CDR3 is CASSPGGDEKLFF. Written as DNA, the CDR3 is TGTGCCAGCAGCCCAGGGGGCGACGAAAAACTGTTTTTT. Supplemented by reference TRBV11-2 and TRBJ1-4, the full variable domain reads EAGVAQSPRYKIIEKRQSVAFWCNPISGHATLYWYQQILGQGPKLLIQFQNNGVVDDSQLPKDRFSAERLKGVDSTLKIQPAKLEDSAVYLCASSPGGDEKLFFGSGTQLSVL.

V gene TRBV10-2 combines with J gene TRBJ1-1; maybe TRBD1 (5 bases). V lost 1 base and J 11 bases, leaving 17 bases between the germline ends. The germline CDR1 and CDR2 sequences are WSHSY and SAAADI. This CDR3 is built from 14 residues. CDR3 in DNA: TGCGCCAGCAGTGAGTGGGGCTCGGGGACGGGGGCTTTCTTT. Its protein is CASSEWGSGTGAFF.

The chain uses TRBV5-1 and TRBJ1-1; D is ambiguous. The germline V and J ends were trimmed by 5 bases and 0 bases, with 14 bases remaining between them. This CDR3 has 15 amino acids. CDR1 is SGHRS, CDR2 YFSETQ, per germline. CDR3: CASRRRGDMNTEAFF. Here the CDR3 DNA reads TGCGCCAGCAGGAGGAGAGGAGACATGAACACTGAAGCTTTCTTT.

The table lists this clonotype with many counts. The chain links TRBV20-1 to TRBJ1-5; a possible D gene is TRBD1 (6 bases). The V gene's germline CDR1 is DFQATT and CDR2 SNEGSKA (reference sequence). The CDR3 has 17 residues. Trimming removed 6 bases at V and 0 bases at J, with 21 bases between. CDR3 loop: CSARATGSGHSNQPQHF. The CDR3 DNA reads as TGCAGTGCCAGGGCCACAGGGTCAGGGCATAGCAATCAGCCCCAGCATTTT.

The chain links TRBV6-2 or TRBV6-3 to TRBJ1-5; 10 bases agree with TRBD1. J lost 7 bases, V lost 1 base, and 7 bases had no gene match. This CDR3 has 16 amino acids. Germline values: CDR1 MNHEY, CDR2 SVGEGT. This CDR3 reads CASSYWRQGARQPQHF. CDR3 coding DNA: TGTGCCAGCAGTTACTGGAGACAGGGGGCCCGGCAGCCCCAGCATTTT.

A few counts support this clonotype. The genes are TRBV11-2 and TRBJ2-3; D ambiguous. Germline-derived CDR1 and CDR2 are SGHAT and FQNNGV. CDR3 length: 15 amino acids. Deletions cut 0 bases from V and 2 bases from J, with 9 bases between. The CDR3 reads CASSLDLLTTDTQYF. The CDR3 DNA sequence: TGTGCCAGCAGCTTAGATTTATTAACCACAGATACGCAGTATTTT.

V is TRBV5-4 and J is TRBJ2-1; TRBD1 might be the D (6 bases). Germline V gives CDR1 SGHNT, CDR2 YYREEE (reference sequence). CDR3 length: 14 residues. Trimming took 5 bases from V and 6 from J, leaving 15 bases between them. The CDR3 here is CASRHQTGGNEQFF. The CDR3 DNA is TGTGCCAGCAGACACCAGACAGGCGGCAATGAGCAGTTCTTC.

The chain couples TRBV4-2 to TRBJ1-3; D uncertain. V was pared by 1 base and J by 0 bases, with 10 bases between. Germline-derived CDR1 and CDR2 are LGHNA and YNFKEQ. CDR3 length: 16 residues. The CDR3 loop reads CASSQVNKNSGNTIYF. CDR3 nucleotides: TGTGCCAGCAGCCAAGTGAACAAGAACTCTGGAAACACCATATATTTT.

This clonotype was found a few times. CDR3 DNA sequence: TGTGCCAGCAGCTTAAGAACAGGGGACACCGGGGAGCTGTTTTTT. Amino acids: CASSLRTGDTGELFF. This chain uses TRBV5-5 with TRBJ2-2; 7 bases map to TRBD1. The CDR3 consists of 15 residues. In germline, CDR1 is SGHKS, CDR2 YYEKEE (reference sequence). V lost 2 bases and J lost 3; bases outside the gene matches: 4.

This clonotype was observed many times. V usage is TRBV5-1 and J usage is TRBJ2-7; tentatively, D is TRBD1 (6 bases). Trimming removed 0 bases from V and 0 bases from J, with 10 bases in between. CDR3 length: 15 amino acids. Germline V gene sequence: CDR1 SGHRS, CDR2 YFSETQ. CDR3 nucleotide sequence: TGCGCCAGCAGCTTGGTGGCAGGGGACTCCTACGAGCAGTACTTC. Its protein product is CASSLVAGDSYEQYF.

In its sample, this clonotype was seen a few times. The gene calls are TRBV4-3 and TRBJ1-1; 11 bases agree with TRBD1. Germline V CDR1 and CDR2: LGHNA, YSLEER. The ends lost 3 bases at V and 10 bases at J; junction bases unmatched: 10. The CDR3 has 15 amino acids. For the CDR3, the DNA is TGCGCCAGCAGCCAGAGGGACAGGGGGATCCGAGGAGCTTTCTTT. Its protein is CASSQRDRGIRGAFF.

The chain recombines TRBV24-1 with TRBJ2-1, with 8 nucleotides matching TRBD2. The CDR3 runs 16 residues. Germline V gene data show CDR1 as KGHDR and CDR2 as SFDVKD. Trimming cost V 3 bases and J 6 bases; bases outside gene matches: 9. CDR3: CATSDPSAGERNEQFF. The CDR3 DNA reads as TGTGCCACCAGTGATCCCTCAGCGGGGGAACGCAATGAGCAGTTCTTC.